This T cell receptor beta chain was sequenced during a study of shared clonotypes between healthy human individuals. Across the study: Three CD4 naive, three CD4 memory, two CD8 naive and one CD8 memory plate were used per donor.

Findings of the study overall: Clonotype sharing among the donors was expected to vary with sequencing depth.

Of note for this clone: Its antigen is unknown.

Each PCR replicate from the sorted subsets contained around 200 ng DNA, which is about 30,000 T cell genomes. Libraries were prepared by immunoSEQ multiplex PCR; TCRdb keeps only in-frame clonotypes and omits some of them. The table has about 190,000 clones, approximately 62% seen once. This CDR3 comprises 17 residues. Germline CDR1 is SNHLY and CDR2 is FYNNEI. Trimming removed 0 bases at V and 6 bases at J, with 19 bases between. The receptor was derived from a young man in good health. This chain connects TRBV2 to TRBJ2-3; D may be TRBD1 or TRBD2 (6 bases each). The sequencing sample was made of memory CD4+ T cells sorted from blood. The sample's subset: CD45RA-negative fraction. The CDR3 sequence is CASSEALRGGPRDTQYF. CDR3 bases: TGTGCCAGCAGTGAAGCGCTTAGAGGGGGGCCGAGGGATACGCAGTATTTT.